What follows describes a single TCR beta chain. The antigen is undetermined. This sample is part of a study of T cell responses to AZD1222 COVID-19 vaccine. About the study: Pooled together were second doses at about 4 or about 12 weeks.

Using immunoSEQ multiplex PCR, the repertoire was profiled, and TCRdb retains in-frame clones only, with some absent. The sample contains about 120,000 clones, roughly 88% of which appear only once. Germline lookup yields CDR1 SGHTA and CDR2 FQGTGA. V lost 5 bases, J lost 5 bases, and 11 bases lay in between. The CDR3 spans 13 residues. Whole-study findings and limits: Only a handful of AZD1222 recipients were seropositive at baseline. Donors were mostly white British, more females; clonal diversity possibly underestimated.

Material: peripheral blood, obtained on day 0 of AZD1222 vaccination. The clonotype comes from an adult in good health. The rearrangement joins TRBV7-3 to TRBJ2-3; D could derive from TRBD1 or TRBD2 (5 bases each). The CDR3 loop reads CASSAIGGDTQYF. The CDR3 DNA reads TGTGCCAGCAGCGCCATTGGGGGAGATACGCAGTATTTT.